This T cell receptor beta chain was documented in a study of T cell responses to AZD1222 COVID-19 vaccine. Study-wide results and limits: Only 5 or 6 AZD1222 recipients were seropositive at baseline.

TCRdb keeps only in-frame clones here, not all; method: immunoSEQ multiplex PCR. Here the sample spans roughly 95,000 clones, around 90% being singletons. CDR1 is LNHNV and CDR2 is YYDKDF in the germline V gene (reference sequence). This CDR3 is 16 amino acids long. The V gene end was trimmed by 5 bases and the J gene end by 5 bases; junction bases not matched to a gene: 10. Concerning this clone: Its cognate antigen is unknown.

The TCR sequence derives from an adult who received the AZD1222 COVID-19 vaccine. The chain has TRBV15 and TRBJ1-1; 11 bases line up with TRBD1. Sequenced here: peripheral blood, sampled 28 days after the second AZD1222 dose. The CDR3 nucleotides are TGTGCCACCAGCCGGGGACAGGGGGTCCTTGGGACTGAAGCTTTCTTT. This gives the protein CATSRGQGVLGTEAFF.